These 4 T cell receptor beta chains were all obtained from the same sample, sequenced in a study of blood T cells in healthy people across ages. PCR was performed a second time for about 6 to 11 cycles using a sample-barcoded 5' primer and a J-beta primer mix. From the 5' RACE reads, TCRdb called clonotypes with MiXCR, one entry per CDR3 protein. The sample has about a million distinct CDR3 sequences, roughly 47% seen once. Sequencing was performed on blood. The source of these receptors is a woman aged 55-70 years in good health.

The chain has TRBV7-2 and TRBJ2-1, with 9 nucleotides matching TRBD2. The V and J ends lost 1 base and 8 bases, in that order; junction bases with no gene match: 12. Germline loops: CDR1 SGHTA, CDR2 FQGNSA. This CDR3 contains 17 residues. CDR3 residues: CASSLVLLGLAKDEQFF. In nucleotides, the CDR3 is TGTGCCAGCAGCTTAGTATTACTGGGACTAGCTAAGGATGAGCAGTTCTTC.

This clonotype was counted a few times. CDR3 DNA: TGTGCCAGCAGCTTATATGGGAACCTCATGGATACGCAGTATTTT. Translated: CASSLYGNLMDTQYF. The chain couples TRBV11-2 to TRBJ2-3; D gene uncertain. This CDR3 is 15 amino acids long. The V end lost 2 bases, the J end lost 6 bases, and 15 bases lay between the germline ends. The germline V gene encodes CDR1 SGHAT and CDR2 FQNNGV.

The CDR3 DNA follows: TGTGCCAGCAGCTTCAATCAGCTAGGCAACACTGAAGCTTTCTTT. Its translation is CASSFNQLGNTEAFF. J is TRBJ1-1 and V is TRBV7-9; D is unclear. With 3 bases removed from V and 2 bases from J, the gap between germline ends came to 13 bases. Per germline, CDR1 SEHNR and CDR2 FQNEAQ (reference sequence). This CDR3 has 15 amino acids.

The V gene is TRBV3-1, the J gene TRBJ1-2; D is undetermined. The CDR3 contains 13 residues. Germline CDR1 is LGHDT and CDR2 is YNNKEL (reference sequence). V was shortened by 8 bases and J by 2 bases, with 12 bases between the two germline ends. CDR3 residues: CASGSQANYGYTF. The CDR3 region has the DNA TGTGCCAGCGGTAGCCAGGCCAACTATGGCTACACCTTC.